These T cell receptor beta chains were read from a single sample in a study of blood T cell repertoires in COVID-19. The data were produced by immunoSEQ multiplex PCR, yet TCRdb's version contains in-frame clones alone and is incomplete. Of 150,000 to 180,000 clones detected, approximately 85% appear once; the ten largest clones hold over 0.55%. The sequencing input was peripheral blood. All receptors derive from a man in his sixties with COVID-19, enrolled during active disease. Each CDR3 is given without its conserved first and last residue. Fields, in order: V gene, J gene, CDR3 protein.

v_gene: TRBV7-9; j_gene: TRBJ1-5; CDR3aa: ASSFGWGSGNQPQH
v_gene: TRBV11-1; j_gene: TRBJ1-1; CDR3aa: ASSLVQGMNTEAF
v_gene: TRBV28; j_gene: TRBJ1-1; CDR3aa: ASTQVGWTGVMNTEAF
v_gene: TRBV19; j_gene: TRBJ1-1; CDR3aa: ASSKGQVLMVNTEAF
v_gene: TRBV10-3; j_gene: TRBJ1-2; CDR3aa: AISEGHKTGYT
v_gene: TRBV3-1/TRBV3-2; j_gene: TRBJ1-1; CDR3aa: ASSQGDRGNTEAF
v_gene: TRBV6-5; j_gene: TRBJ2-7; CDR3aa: ASRTAEGPYEQY
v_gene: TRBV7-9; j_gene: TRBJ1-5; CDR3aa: ASSLAGTGGNQPQH
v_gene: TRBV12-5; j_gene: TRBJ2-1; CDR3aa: ASGQDSHRSYNEQF
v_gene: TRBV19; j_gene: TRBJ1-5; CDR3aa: ASTPGQGKGNQPQH
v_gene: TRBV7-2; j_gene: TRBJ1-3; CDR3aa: ASSFDRSSGNTIY
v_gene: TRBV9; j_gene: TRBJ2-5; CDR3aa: ASSGRRGSYTFQETQY
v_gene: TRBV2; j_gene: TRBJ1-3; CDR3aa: ASENTGNTIY
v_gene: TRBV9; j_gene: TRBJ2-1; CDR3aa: ASSVGGTGGQASQF
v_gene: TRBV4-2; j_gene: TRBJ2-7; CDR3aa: ASSQGGDSYEQY
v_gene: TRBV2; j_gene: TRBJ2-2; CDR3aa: ASRSSQGAGELF
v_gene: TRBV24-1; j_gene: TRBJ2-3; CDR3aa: ATSDPGGAGGTDTQY
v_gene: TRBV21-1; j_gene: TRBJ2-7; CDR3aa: ASSIPRDRSYYEQY
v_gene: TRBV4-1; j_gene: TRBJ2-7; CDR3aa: ASSQAGTGISSQAEQY
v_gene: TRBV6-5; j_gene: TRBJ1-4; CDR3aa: ASSPQGWANEKLF
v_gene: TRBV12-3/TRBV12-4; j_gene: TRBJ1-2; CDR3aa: ASSFVGESGYT
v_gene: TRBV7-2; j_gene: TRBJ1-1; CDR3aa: ASTMTGNTEAF
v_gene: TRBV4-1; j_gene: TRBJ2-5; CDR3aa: ASSQEGGHRRVGTQETQY
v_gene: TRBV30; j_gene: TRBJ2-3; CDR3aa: AWRDGMVTDTQY
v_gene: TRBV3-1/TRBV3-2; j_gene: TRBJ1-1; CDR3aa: ASSQDQQNTEAF
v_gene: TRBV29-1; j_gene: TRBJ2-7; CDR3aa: SVSRQGAYEQY
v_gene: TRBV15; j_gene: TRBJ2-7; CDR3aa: ATSREVGGSYEQY
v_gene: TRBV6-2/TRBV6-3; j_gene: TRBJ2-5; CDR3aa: ASSYPSTSEQETQY
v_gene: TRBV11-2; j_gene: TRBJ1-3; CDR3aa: ASSLDRTGNTIY